The clone carrying this TCR beta chain was seen only a few times. This sample is drawn from a study of T-cell reconstitution after alpha-beta-depleted transplantation in children. Unique molecular identifiers tagged the TCRbeta library. TCRdb re-derived calls from the PCR reads in MiXCR, one entry per CDR3 protein. The sample has around 600,000 distinct CDR3 sequences, roughly a tenth seen once. This TCR was recovered from a human donor who donated a stem cell graft to a child with acute myeloid leukemia. This sample comprised PBMCs from the stem cell graft donor, obtained from the stem cell graft.

The DNA of the CDR3 is TGTGCCAGCAGCTTGGGTTCGGATTCCTACAATGAGCAGTTCTTC. Translation: CASSLGSDSYNEQFF. The V and J genes are TRBV5-6 and TRBJ2-1; the D is unclear. Trimming pared 0 bases from V and 1 base from J, leaving 8 bases between. This CDR3 spans 15 amino acids. CDR1 is SGHDT and CDR2 is YYEEEE in the germline V gene.